This TCR beta chain originates from a study of blood T cells in healthy people across ages. Per the germline V gene, CDR1 is SGHRS and CDR2 is YFSETQ. CDR3 length equals 12 residues. The germline V and J ends were trimmed by 0 bases and 13 bases, with 13 bases remaining between them. Each of the donors had roughly 9.4 milliliters of peripheral blood drawn into EDTA-treated Vacutainer tubes. Points on this clonotype: Antigen unknown. A single base separates this from a much larger clone, so it may be a read error.

A sample-barcoded 5' primer and a J-beta primer mix were used in a second PCR of roughly 6 to 11 cycles. Each cDNA molecule was tagged by a template-switch adaptor with 12 random nucleotides. Using its own MiXCR run on the 5' RACE reads, TCRdb lists one record per CDR3 protein. The sample has approximately 800,000 distinct CDR3 sequences; 36% are singletons. Overall study findings and caveats: Lack of knowledge of donor CMV status possibly confounded expanded clonotype changes. Long-lived donors exceeded aged donors in naive CD4+ cells and diversity.

The receptor comes from a man between 18 and 35 years old in good health. This chain joins TRBV5-1 and TRBJ1-2; the D is unclear. Material for sequencing was blood. This CDR3 reads CASSLAESSCTF. DNA for the CDR3: TGCGCCAGCAGCTTGGCAGAGTCAAGCTGCACCTTC.